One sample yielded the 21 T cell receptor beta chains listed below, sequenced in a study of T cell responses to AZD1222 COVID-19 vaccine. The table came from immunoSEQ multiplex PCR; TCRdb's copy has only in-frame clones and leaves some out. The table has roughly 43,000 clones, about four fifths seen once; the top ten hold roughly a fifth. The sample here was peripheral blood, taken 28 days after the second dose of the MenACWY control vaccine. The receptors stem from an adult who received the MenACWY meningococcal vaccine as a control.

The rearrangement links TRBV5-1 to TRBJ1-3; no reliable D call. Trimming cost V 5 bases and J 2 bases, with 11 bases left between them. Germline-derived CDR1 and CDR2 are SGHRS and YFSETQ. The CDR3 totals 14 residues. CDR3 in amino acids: CASRSGKPGNTIYF. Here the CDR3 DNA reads TGCGCCAGCAGATCGGGTAAACCTGGAAACACCATATATTTT.

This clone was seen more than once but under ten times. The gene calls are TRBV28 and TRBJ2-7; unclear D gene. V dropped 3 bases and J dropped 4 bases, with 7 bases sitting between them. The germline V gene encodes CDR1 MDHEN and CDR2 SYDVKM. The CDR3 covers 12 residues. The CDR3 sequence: CASSLVRYEQYF. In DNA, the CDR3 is TGTGCCAGCAGTTTGGTGAGGTACGAGCAGTACTTC.

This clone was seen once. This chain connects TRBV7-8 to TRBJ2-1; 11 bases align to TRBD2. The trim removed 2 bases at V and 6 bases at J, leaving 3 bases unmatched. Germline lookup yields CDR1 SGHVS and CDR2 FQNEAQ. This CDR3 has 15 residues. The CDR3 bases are TGTGCCAGCAGCTTAAGCCTAGCGGGGGGCAATGAGCAGTTCTTC. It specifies CASSLSLAGGNEQFF.

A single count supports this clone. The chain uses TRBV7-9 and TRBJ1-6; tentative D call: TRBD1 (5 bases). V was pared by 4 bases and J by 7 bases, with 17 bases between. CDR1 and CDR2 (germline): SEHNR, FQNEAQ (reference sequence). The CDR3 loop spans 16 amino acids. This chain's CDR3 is CASSWGSGTANSPLHF. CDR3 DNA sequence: TGTGCCAGCAGCTGGGGGTCCGGGACGGCAAATTCACCCCTCCACTTT.

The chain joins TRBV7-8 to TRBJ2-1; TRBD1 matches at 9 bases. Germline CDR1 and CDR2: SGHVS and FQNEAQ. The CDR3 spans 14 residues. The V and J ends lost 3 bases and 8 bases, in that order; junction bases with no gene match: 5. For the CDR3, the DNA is TGTGCCAGCAGCTTCCAGACAGGGGGGGATGAGCAGTTCTTC. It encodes CASSFQTGGDEQFF.

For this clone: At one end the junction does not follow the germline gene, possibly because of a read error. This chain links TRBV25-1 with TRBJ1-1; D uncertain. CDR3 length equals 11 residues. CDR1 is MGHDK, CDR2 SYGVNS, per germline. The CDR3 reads CASSVVSGIIF. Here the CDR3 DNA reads TGTGCCAGCAGCGTCGTCTCTGGGATTATATTT.

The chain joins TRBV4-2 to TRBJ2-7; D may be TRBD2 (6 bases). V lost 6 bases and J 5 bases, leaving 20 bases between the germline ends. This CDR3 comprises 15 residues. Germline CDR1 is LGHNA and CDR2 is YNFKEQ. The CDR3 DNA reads TGTGCCAGCAGTCGATCCCCGGGAGATCTCGACGAGCAGTACTTC. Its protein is CASSRSPGDLDEQYF.

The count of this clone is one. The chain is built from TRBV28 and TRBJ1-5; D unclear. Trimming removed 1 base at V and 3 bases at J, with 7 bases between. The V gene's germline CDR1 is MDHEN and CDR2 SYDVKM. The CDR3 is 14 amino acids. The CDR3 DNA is TGTGCCAGCAGTTTATTTTTGTACAATCAGCCCCAGCATTTT. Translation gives CASSLFLYNQPQHF.

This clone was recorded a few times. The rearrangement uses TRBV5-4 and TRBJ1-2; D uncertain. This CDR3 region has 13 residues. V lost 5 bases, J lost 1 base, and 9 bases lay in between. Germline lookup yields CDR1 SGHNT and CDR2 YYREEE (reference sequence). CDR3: CASSPDGNYGYTF. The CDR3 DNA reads TGTGCCAGCAGTCCGGACGGTAACTATGGCTACACCTTC.

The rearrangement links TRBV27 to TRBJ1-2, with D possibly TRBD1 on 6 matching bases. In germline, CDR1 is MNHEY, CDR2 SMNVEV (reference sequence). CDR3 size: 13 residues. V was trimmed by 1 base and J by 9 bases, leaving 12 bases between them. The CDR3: CASSLFWGASYTF. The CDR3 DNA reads TGTGCCAGCAGTTTATTTTGGGGGGCGAGCTACACCTTC.

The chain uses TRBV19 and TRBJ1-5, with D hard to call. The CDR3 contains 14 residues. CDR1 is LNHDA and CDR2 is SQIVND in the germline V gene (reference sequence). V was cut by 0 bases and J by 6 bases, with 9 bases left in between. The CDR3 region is CASSIERVFQPQHF. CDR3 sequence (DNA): TGTGCCAGTAGTATAGAGAGGGTGTTTCAGCCCCAGCATTTT. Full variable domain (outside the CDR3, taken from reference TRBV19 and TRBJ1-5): DGGITQSPKYLFRKEGQNVTLSCEQNLNHDAMYWYRQDPGQGLRLIYYSQIVNDFQKGDIAEGYSVSREKKESFPLTVTSAQKNPTAFYLCASSIERVFQPQHFGDGTRLSIL.

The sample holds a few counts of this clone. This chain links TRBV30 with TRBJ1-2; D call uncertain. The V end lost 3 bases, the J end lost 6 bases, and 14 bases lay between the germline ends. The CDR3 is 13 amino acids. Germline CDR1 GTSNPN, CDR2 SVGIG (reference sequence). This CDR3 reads CAWRPRRRDGYTF. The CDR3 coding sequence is TGTGCCTGGAGGCCCAGACGAAGGGATGGCTACACCTTC.

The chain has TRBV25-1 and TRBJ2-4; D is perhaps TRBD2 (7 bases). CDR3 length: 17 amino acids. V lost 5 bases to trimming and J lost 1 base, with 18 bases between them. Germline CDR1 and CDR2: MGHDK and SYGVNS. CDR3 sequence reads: CASSSPGRGAAKNIQYF. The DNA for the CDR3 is TGTGCCAGCAGTTCCCCCGGCCGGGGGGCGGCCAAAAACATTCAGTACTTC.

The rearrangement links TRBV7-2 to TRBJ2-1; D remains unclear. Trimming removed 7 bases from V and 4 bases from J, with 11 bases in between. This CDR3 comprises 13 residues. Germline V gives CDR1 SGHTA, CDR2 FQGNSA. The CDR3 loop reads CASTVANYNEQFF. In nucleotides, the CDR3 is TGTGCCAGCACCGTTGCTAATTACAATGAGCAGTTCTTC.

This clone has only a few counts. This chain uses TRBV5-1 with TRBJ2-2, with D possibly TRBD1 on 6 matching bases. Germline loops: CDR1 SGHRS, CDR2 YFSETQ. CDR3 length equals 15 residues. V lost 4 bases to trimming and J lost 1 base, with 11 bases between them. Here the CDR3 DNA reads TGCGCCAGCAGCCCCGGGACAATGAACACCGGGGAGCTGTTTTTT. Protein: CASSPGTMNTGELFF.

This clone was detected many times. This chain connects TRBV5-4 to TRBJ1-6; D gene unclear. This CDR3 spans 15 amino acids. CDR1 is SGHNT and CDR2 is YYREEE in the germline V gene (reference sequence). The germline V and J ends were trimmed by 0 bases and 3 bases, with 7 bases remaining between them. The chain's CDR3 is CASSLENSYNSPLHF. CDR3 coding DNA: TGTGCCAGCAGCTTGGAGAACAGCTATAATTCACCCCTCCACTTT.

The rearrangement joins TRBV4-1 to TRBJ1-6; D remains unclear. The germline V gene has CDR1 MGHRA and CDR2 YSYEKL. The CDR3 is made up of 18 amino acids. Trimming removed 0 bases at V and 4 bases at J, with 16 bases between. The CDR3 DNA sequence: TGCGCCAGCAGCCAAGATCGAGGCGCTGCCAGATATAATTCACCCCTCCACTTT. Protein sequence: CASSQDRGAARYNSPLHF.

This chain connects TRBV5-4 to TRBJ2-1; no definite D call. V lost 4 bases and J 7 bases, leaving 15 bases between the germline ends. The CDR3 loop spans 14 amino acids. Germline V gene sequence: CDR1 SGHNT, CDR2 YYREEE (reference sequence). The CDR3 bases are TGTGCCAGCAGCCATCGGGTGTTCGGGAATGAGCAGTTCTTC. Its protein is CASSHRVFGNEQFF.

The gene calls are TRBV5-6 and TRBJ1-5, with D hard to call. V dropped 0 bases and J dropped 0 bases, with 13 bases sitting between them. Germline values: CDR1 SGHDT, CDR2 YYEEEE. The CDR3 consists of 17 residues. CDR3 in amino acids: CASSLGPGLYSNQPQHF. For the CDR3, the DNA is TGTGCCAGCAGCTTGGGTCCAGGCCTTTATAGCAATCAGCCCCAGCATTTT.

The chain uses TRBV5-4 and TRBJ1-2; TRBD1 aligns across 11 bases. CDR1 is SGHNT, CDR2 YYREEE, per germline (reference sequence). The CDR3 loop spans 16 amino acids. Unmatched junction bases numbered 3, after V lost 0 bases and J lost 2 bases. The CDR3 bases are TGTGCCAGCAGCTTGGTCCGGGACAGGGGGAACTATGGCTACACCTTC. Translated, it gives CASSLVRDRGNYGYTF.

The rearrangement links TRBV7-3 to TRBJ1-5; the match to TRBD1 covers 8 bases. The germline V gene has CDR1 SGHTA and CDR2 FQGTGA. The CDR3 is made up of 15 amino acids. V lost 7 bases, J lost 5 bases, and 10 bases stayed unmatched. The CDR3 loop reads CASNADRVGYQPQHF. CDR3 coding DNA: TGTGCCAGCAACGCGGACAGGGTGGGTTATCAGCCCCAGCATTTT.